This T cell receptor (beta chain) was observed in a study of cytomegalovirus exposure and HLA in healthy donors. TCRdb's copy holds only in-frame clones and misses some; the assay was immunoSEQ multiplex PCR. The sample includes nearly 110,000 clones, 88% seen only once; the top ten take less than 2%. The V and J ends lost 4 bases and 0 bases, in that order; junction bases with no gene match: 4. This CDR3 contains 15 residues. Germline V gene lookup returns CDR1 SGHRS and CDR2 YFSETQ. The TCR sequence derives from a young woman in good health and CMV-seropositive. The V gene is TRBV5-1, the J gene TRBJ2-3; 8 bases line up with TRBD1. The sequencing input was PBMCs. The CDR3 region has the DNA TGCGCCAGCAGCCAAGGGACAGGAAGCACAGATACGCAGTATTTT. Its protein product is CASSQGTGSTDTQYF.